This T cell receptor beta chain was sequenced in a study of T cells in Graves' hyperthyroidism and ophthalmopathy. Broader study findings: Stable hyperthyroidism and ophthalmopathy were separated using 13 V-J signatures.

Ophthalmopathy patients all had a Clinical Activity Score of at least 3, a NOSPECS grade of at least 4 and disease under 3 months old. CDR1 SGHTA and CDR2 FQGTGA come from the germline V gene. Germline trimming cut 5 bases from V and 7 bases from J; bases unmatched to any gene: 5. This CDR3 region has 15 residues. As to this clonotype: Its antigen is currently unknown.

Amplified regions were TCR beta CDR3 sequences from RNA transcripts. With the HTBI primer set, the TCR CDR3 went through a first round of RT-PCR. TCRdb ran MiXCR on the multiplex PCR reads and lists one entry per CDR3 protein. The table has approximately 300,000 distinct CDR3 sequences, over 15% seen once. Sequencing used blood. This sequence joins TRBV7-3 and TRBJ2-1; 13 bases line up with TRBD2. The TCR sequence derives from a woman aged 55-69 years with Graves' ophthalmopathy. CDR3 nucleotides: TGTGCCAGCAGCCGGACTAGCGGGAGCTGGAATGAGCAGTTCTTC. Its translation: CASSRTSGSWNEQFF.